This TCR beta chain was captured by sequencing in a study of cytomegalovirus exposure and HLA in healthy donors. Method: immunoSEQ multiplex PCR; TCRdb's copy keeps in-frame clones and lacks some. This table has around 120,000 clones, 85% to 90% appearing once. CDR1 is SNHLY and CDR2 is FYNNEI in the germline V gene. This CDR3 region has 14 residues. Trimming removed 7 bases at V and 2 bases at J, with 15 bases between. The TCR was taken from a woman aged 18-29 years in good health and CMV-seropositive. The chain is built from TRBV2 and TRBJ2-7, with D maybe TRBD1 (6 bases). Input material: PBMCs. The CDR3 nucleotides are TGTGCCAGCACTACAGGGAGTTCCGCCTACGAGCAGTACTTC. It translates to CASTTGSSAYEQYF.